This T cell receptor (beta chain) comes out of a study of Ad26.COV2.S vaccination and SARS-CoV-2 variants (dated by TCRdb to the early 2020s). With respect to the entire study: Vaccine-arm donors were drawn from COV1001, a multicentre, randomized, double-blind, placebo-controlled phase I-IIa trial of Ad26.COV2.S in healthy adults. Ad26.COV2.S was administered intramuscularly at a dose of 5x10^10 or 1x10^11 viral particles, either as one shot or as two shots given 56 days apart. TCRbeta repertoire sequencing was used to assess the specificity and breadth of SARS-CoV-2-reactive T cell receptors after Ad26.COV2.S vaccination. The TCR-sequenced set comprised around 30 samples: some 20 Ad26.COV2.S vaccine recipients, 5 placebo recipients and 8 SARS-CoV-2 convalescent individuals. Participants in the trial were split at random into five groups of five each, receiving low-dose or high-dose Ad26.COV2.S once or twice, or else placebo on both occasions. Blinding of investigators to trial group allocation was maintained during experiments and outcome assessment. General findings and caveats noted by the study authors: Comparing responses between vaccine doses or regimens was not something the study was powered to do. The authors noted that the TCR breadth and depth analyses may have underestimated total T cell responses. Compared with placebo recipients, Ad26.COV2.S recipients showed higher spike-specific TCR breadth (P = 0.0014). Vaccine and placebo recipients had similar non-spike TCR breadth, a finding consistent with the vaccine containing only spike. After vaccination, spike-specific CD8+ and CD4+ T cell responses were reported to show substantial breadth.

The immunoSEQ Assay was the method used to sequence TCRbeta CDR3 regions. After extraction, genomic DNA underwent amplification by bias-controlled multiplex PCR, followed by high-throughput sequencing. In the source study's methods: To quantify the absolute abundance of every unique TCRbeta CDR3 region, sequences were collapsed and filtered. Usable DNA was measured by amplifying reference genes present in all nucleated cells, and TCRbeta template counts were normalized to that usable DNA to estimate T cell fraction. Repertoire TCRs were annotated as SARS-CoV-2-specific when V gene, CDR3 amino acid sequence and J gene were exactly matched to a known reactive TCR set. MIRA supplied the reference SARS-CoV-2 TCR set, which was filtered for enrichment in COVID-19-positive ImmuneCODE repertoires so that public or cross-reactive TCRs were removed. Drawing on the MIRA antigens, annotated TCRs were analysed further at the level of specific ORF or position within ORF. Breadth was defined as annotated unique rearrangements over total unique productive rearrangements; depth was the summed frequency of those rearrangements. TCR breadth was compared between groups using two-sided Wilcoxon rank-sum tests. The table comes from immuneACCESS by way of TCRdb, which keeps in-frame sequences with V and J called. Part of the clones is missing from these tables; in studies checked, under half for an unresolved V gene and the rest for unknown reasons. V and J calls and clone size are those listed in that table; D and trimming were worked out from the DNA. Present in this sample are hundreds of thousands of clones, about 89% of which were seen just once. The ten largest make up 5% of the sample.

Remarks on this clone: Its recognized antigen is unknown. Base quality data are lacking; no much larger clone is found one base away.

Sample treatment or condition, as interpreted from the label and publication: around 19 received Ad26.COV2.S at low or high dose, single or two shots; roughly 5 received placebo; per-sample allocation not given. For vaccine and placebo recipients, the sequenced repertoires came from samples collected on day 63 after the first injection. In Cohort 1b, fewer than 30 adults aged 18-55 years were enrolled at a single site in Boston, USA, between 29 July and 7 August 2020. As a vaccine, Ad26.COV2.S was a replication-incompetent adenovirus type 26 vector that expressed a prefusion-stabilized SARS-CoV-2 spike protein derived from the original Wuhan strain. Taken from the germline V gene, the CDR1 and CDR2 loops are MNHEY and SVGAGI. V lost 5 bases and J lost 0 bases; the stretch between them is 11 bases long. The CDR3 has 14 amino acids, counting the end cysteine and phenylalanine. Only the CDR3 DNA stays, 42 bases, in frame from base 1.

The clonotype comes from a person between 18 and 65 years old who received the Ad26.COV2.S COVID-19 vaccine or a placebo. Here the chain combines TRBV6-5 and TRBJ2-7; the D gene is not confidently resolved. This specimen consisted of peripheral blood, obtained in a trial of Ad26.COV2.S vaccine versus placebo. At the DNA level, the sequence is TGTGCCAGCAGTCCCGGGTTGAGCTCCTACGAGCAGTACTTC. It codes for CASSPGLSSYEQYF.